The rows below give T cell receptor beta chains drawn from one sample of a study of OX40 agonist ivuxolimab in advanced cancers. Profiling relied on immunoSEQ multiplex PCR, and the TCRdb table lists in-frame clones only, not all of them. The sample lists around 63,000 clones, less than 85% occurring once. The sequencing here drew on CD4+ or CD8+ T cells sorted from blood, taken in a trial of the OX40 agonist ivuxolimab. The receptors were gathered from an adult with an advanced solid tumor such as melanoma, head and neck, liver or kidney cancer. The CDR3 runs from the conserved cysteine through the conserved F or W. D genes are given only for firm matches. A clone size is listed for some rows: how often the clone was seen (once, few, many), or a class if it is expanded.

CDR3 DNA: TGTGCCAGTAAGTCCAGGTACACTGAAGCTTTCTTT
CDR3 protein: CASKSRYTEAFF
J gene: TRBJ1-1
D gene: .
clone size: .
V gene: TRBV19

CDR3 DNA: TGTGCCAGCAGTGACTCCGCAGGGACCACTGAAGCTTTCTTT
CDR3 protein: CASSDSAGTTEAFF
J gene: TRBJ1-1
D gene: .
clone size: few
V gene: TRBV6-4

CDR3 DNA: TGTGCCAGCAGCCAAGTCTTTACTAGCGGTTCCTACGAGCAGTACTTC
CDR3 protein: CASSQVFTSGSYEQYF
J gene: TRBJ2-7
D gene: TRBD2
clone size: .
V gene: TRBV14

CDR3 DNA: TGCAGTGCCCTATTCGCAGATACGCAGTATTTT
CDR3 protein: CSALFADTQYF
J gene: TRBJ2-3
D gene: .
clone size: .
V gene: TRBV20-1

CDR3 DNA: .
CDR3 protein: CASSSSASGRPLGNEQFF
J gene: TRBJ2-1
D gene: .
clone size: .
V gene: TRBV27

CDR3 DNA: TGTGCCAGCTCACCAGATTTAGGAACGGCCAGCTCTGGGGCCAACGTCCTGACTTTC
CDR3 protein: CASSPDLGTASSGANVLTF
J gene: TRBJ2-6
D gene: .
clone size: .
V gene: TRBV18

CDR3 DNA: TGTGCCAGCAGCTCCGGGTTCACACCCCCGAGGGAGACCCAGTACTTC
CDR3 protein: CASSSGFTPPRETQYF
J gene: TRBJ2-5
D gene: .
clone size: once
V gene: TRBV7-2

CDR3 DNA: TGTGCCAGCAGCCTGGTGCGGGGATTAGCCAAAAACATTCAGTACTTC
CDR3 protein: CASSLVRGLAKNIQYF
J gene: TRBJ2-4
D gene: .
clone size: .
V gene: TRBV5-6

CDR3 DNA: TGTGCCACCAGCAGAGATAGGGTAGATACGCAGTATTTT
CDR3 protein: CATSRDRVDTQYF
J gene: TRBJ2-3
D gene: .
clone size: .
V gene: TRBV15

CDR3 DNA: TGTGCCAGCAGCTCAAGTCTAGCGGGAATTCGTGAGCAGTTCTTC
CDR3 protein: CASSSSLAGIREQFF
J gene: TRBJ2-1
D gene: TRBD2
clone size: .
V gene: TRBV7-8

CDR3 DNA: TGTGCCAGCAGCATACTAGCGGGAGAACTCGAGCAGTACTTC
CDR3 protein: CASSILAGELEQYF
J gene: TRBJ2-7
D gene: TRBD2
clone size: .
V gene: TRBV11-2

CDR3 DNA: TGTGCCAGCAGCTTAAGGGGACTAGCGGGAGAAGAGCAGTACTTC
CDR3 protein: CASSLRGLAGEEQYF
J gene: TRBJ2-7
D gene: TRBD2
clone size: .
V gene: TRBV7-3

CDR3 DNA: TGCGCCAGCAGCCTAAGACCGGGAATGGGCCAAGAAGAACCTGAAGCTTTCTTT
CDR3 protein: CASSLRPGMGQEEPEAFF
J gene: TRBJ1-1
D gene: .
clone size: .
V gene: TRBV4-1

CDR3 DNA: TGTGCCTGGAGTTACCGTACGGGGGATACGCAGTATTTT
CDR3 protein: CAWSYRTGDTQYF
J gene: TRBJ2-3
D gene: .
clone size: .
V gene: TRBV30

CDR3 DNA: TGTGCCAGCTCACCAGAGGGGATCCCCTACGAGCAGTACTTC
CDR3 protein: CASSPEGIPYEQYF
J gene: TRBJ2-7
D gene: .
clone size: .
V gene: TRBV18

CDR3 DNA: TGCGCCAGCAGCCAAGAAGCGGTCTATAATTCACCCCTCCACTTT
CDR3 protein: CASSQEAVYNSPLHF
J gene: TRBJ1-6
D gene: .
clone size: .
V gene: TRBV4-3

CDR3 DNA: TGTGCCAGCTCACCCCCAGCTCCAAAGGCAACAGATACGCAGTATTTT
CDR3 protein: CASSPPAPKATDTQYF
J gene: TRBJ2-3
D gene: .
clone size: few
V gene: TRBV18

CDR3 DNA: TGTGCCAGCAGCTTAGGCACCCTTACCTACGAGCAGTACTTC
CDR3 protein: CASSLGTLTYEQYF
J gene: TRBJ2-7
D gene: .
clone size: .
V gene: TRBV7-2

CDR3 DNA: TGTGCCAGCAGCTTGACAGTGGAAGCTTTCTTT
CDR3 protein: CASSLTVEAFF
J gene: TRBJ1-1
D gene: .
clone size: .
V gene: TRBV5-8

CDR3 DNA: TGTGCCAGCTCACCAGGCCAGAACACTGAAGCTTTCTTT
CDR3 protein: CASSPGQNTEAFF
J gene: TRBJ1-1
D gene: .
clone size: .
V gene: TRBV18

CDR3 DNA: TGTGCCAGTAGTATTTATCACTCTGGAAACACCATATATTTT
CDR3 protein: CASSIYHSGNTIYF
J gene: TRBJ1-3
D gene: .
clone size: .
V gene: TRBV19

CDR3 DNA: TGTGCCAGCAGTTGGGCACAGGGCAATGAGCAGTTCTTC
CDR3 protein: CASSWAQGNEQFF
J gene: TRBJ2-1
D gene: .
clone size: few
V gene: TRBV6-6

CDR3 DNA: TGCGCCAGCAGCGTCTTAGCGGGGGCCCTAACAGATACGCAGTATTTT
CDR3 protein: CASSVLAGALTDTQYF
J gene: TRBJ2-3
D gene: TRBD2
clone size: .
V gene: TRBV5-1

CDR3 DNA: TGTGCCAGCAGCCCGGCGACAGCCCCAAGCTACACTGAAGCTTTCTTT
CDR3 protein: CASSPATAPSYTEAFF
J gene: TRBJ1-1
D gene: .
clone size: .
V gene: TRBV7-9

CDR3 DNA: TGTGCCAGCAGTTTAGCGGAAGAGACCCAGTACTTC
CDR3 protein: CASSLAEETQYF
J gene: TRBJ2-5
D gene: .
clone size: .
V gene: TRBV6-1

CDR3 DNA: TGTGCCAGCCCCCGACGGACAGCGAACACCGGGGAGCTGTTTTTT
CDR3 protein: CASPRRTANTGELFF
J gene: TRBJ2-2
D gene: .
clone size: .
V gene: TRBV18

CDR3 DNA: TGTGCCAGCAGCTCTTCCCGGGACAGGGGAATCGAGACCCAGTACTTC
CDR3 protein: CASSSSRDRGIETQYF
J gene: TRBJ2-5
D gene: TRBD1
clone size: few
V gene: TRBV7-8

CDR3 DNA: TGTGCCAGCAGCTTGATGGGGAAGGCACTGTTTTTT
CDR3 protein: CASSLMGKALFF
J gene: TRBJ1-4
D gene: .
clone size: .
V gene: TRBV5-6

CDR3 DNA: TGTGCCAGGCTGGGAACTAATGAAAAACTGTTTTTT
CDR3 protein: CARLGTNEKLFF
J gene: TRBJ1-4
D gene: .
clone size: once
V gene: TRBV2

CDR3 DNA: TGTGCCAGCAGCGTAGGGGCGGGACAGATTGGCTACGAGCAGTACTTC
CDR3 protein: CASSVGAGQIGYEQYF
J gene: TRBJ2-7
D gene: .
clone size: .
V gene: TRBV9

CDR3 DNA: TGTGCTAGTGGTTTGGTACTGGGACCCCTAGATGAGCAGTACTTC
CDR3 protein: CASGLVLGPLDEQYF
J gene: TRBJ2-7
D gene: .
clone size: few
V gene: TRBV12-5

CDR3 DNA: TGCGCCAGCAGCCCCGATAAAGCCAAAAACATTCAGTACTTC
CDR3 protein: CASSPDKAKNIQYF
J gene: TRBJ2-4
D gene: .
clone size: once
V gene: TRBV5-1

CDR3 DNA: TGCAGCGTTGAAGACAGGCTAGCCAAAAACATTCAGTACTTC
CDR3 protein: CSVEDRLAKNIQYF
J gene: TRBJ2-4
D gene: .
clone size: .
V gene: TRBV29-1

CDR3 DNA: TGCGCCAGCAGCCAAGACAGGGGCCTGGGGGGCTACACCTTC
CDR3 protein: CASSQDRGLGGYTF
J gene: TRBJ1-2
D gene: .
clone size: once
V gene: TRBV4-3

CDR3 DNA: TGCGCCAGCAGCCGGGGCTACGAGCAGTACTTC
CDR3 protein: CASSRGYEQYF
J gene: TRBJ2-7
D gene: .
clone size: once
V gene: TRBV5-1

CDR3 DNA: TGCGCCAGCAGCCAAGGGCGGCGCGAGCAGTACTTC
CDR3 protein: CASSQGRREQYF
J gene: TRBJ2-7
D gene: .
clone size: .
V gene: TRBV4-3

CDR3 DNA: TGTGCCAGCAGCAATGACAGGGAGACAGATACGCAGTATTTT
CDR3 protein: CASSNDRETDTQYF
J gene: TRBJ2-3
D gene: TRBD1
clone size: .
V gene: TRBV7-6

CDR3 DNA: TGTGCCAGCAGTACCCCAAACATAGGCAATGAGCAGTTCTTC
CDR3 protein: CASSTPNIGNEQFF
J gene: TRBJ2-1
D gene: .
clone size: .
V gene: TRBV25-1

CDR3 DNA: TGTGCACTCCGGGGGGCCCCCTATGAAGCTTTCTTT
CDR3 protein: CALRGAPYEAFF
J gene: TRBJ1-1
D gene: .
clone size: few
V gene: TRBV12-2

CDR3 DNA: TGTGCCAGCAGCCCCTTCTCAGGGGGCGGTTATGGCTACACCTTC
CDR3 protein: CASSPFSGGGYGYTF
J gene: TRBJ1-2
D gene: TRBD1
clone size: .
V gene: TRBV7-9

CDR3 DNA: TGCGCCAGCAGCCAAGGAGTGGCGGTGAACACTGAAGCTTTCTTT
CDR3 protein: CASSQGVAVNTEAFF
J gene: TRBJ1-1
D gene: .
clone size: .
V gene: TRBV4-3

CDR3 DNA: TGTGCCAGCAGTTACTCAACAACTGAAGCTTTCTTT
CDR3 protein: CASSYSTTEAFF
J gene: TRBJ1-1
D gene: .
clone size: once
V gene: TRBV6-5

CDR3 DNA: TGTGCCAGCAGCTTAGGACAGACTTCTGGAAACACCATATATTTT
CDR3 protein: CASSLGQTSGNTIYF
J gene: TRBJ1-3
D gene: .
clone size: .
V gene: TRBV27

CDR3 DNA: TGTGCCAGCAGCCGTGTTCGTACGGCGAACACTGAAGCTTTCTTT
CDR3 protein: CASSRVRTANTEAFF
J gene: TRBJ1-1
D gene: .
clone size: once
V gene: TRBV7-9

CDR3 DNA: TGTGCCAGCAGCGACGGACAGGGGGTATACGAGCAGTACTTC
CDR3 protein: CASSDGQGVYEQYF
J gene: TRBJ2-7
D gene: TRBD1
clone size: .
V gene: TRBV9

CDR3 DNA: TGCGCCAGCAGCCTGACGACAGGGAGAACTGAAGCTTTCTTT
CDR3 protein: CASSLTTGRTEAFF
J gene: TRBJ1-1
D gene: TRBD1
clone size: few
V gene: TRBV5-1

CDR3 DNA: TGTGCCACCAGCAGAGCGCTCAGTGACATTCAGTACTTC
CDR3 protein: CATSRALSDIQYF
J gene: TRBJ2-4
D gene: .
clone size: .
V gene: TRBV15

CDR3 DNA: TGTGCCAGCGGGACAGGGGTCAACCAGCCCCAGCATTTT
CDR3 protein: CASGTGVNQPQHF
J gene: TRBJ1-5
D gene: TRBD1
clone size: few
V gene: TRBV6-1

CDR3 DNA: TGTGCCAGCAGGGATCCTAGCGCTGGGGGCAATGAGCAGTTCTTC
CDR3 protein: CASRDPSAGGNEQFF
J gene: TRBJ2-1
D gene: .
clone size: .
V gene: TRBV6-5

CDR3 DNA: TGTGCCATCAGTAATTCGCGAGTGATGAACACTGAAGCTTTCTTT
CDR3 protein: CAISNSRVMNTEAFF
J gene: TRBJ1-1
D gene: .
clone size: .
V gene: TRBV10-3

CDR3 DNA: TGTGCCAGCAGCCCATGGACTAGCGGGAATGAGCAGTTCTTC
CDR3 protein: CASSPWTSGNEQFF
J gene: TRBJ2-1
D gene: TRBD2
clone size: .
V gene: TRBV7-8

CDR3 DNA: TGTGCCATCAGTGAGGGAAGAGGAGCCTACGAGCAGTACTTC
CDR3 protein: CAISEGRGAYEQYF
J gene: TRBJ2-7
D gene: .
clone size: .
V gene: TRBV10-3

CDR3 DNA: TGTGCCAGCAGTTCTAGCGGGAGCTCCTACGAGCAGTACTTC
CDR3 protein: CASSSSGSSYEQYF
J gene: TRBJ2-7
D gene: TRBD2
clone size: many
V gene: TRBV28